This T cell receptor (beta chain) is drawn from a study of cytomegalovirus exposure and HLA in healthy donors. The CDR3 is 15 amino acids. Germline CDR1 and CDR2: SGHTA and FQGNSA. The junction had 6 bases not matched to a gene; V was cut back by 5 bases and J by 0 bases. The PCR ran on 60 Vbeta and 13 Jbeta primers. As originally analysed: Unique TCR beta chains totaled some 78 million in a later count, with roughly 11 million of them shared. The data were produced by immunoSEQ multiplex PCR, yet TCRdb's version contains in-frame clones alone and is incomplete. The DNA gave D and trimming, while V, J and clone size come from that table. The sample records roughly 170,000 clones, less than 75% being singletons. Points from the study as a whole: Cytomegalovirus association was listed for approximately 160 TCR beta chains. As a later analysis showed, several of the most significant clusters appeared to be linked to common viral pathogens.

In its sample, this clone was seen a few times. The antigen is not known. The V gene is TRBV7-2, the J gene TRBJ1-1, with TRBD1 matching 7 bases. The sequenced sample consisted of PBMCs. The receptor's source is a girl aged 10 to 17 in good health and CMV-seronegative. CDR3 in amino acids: CASSVRQGMNTEAFF. The CDR3 DNA reads as TGTGCCAGCAGCGTGAGACAGGGAATGAACACTGAAGCTTTCTTT.